These 23 T cell receptor beta chains were sequenced from one sample in a study of blood T cell repertoires in COVID-19. Only in-frame clones appear in the TCRdb table, and some are missing; sequencing was by immunoSEQ multiplex PCR. This sample has roughly 310,000 clones; 85% to 90% occur once, and the top ten carry 2.9%. The sample taken for sequencing was peripheral blood. All receptors derive from a woman in her 30s with COVID-19, enrolled during active disease.

This clone was recorded only once. This rearrangement joins TRBV5-4 to TRBJ2-7, with D perhaps TRBD2 (6 bases). Trimming cost V 4 bases and J 2 bases, with 13 bases left between them. CDR1 is SGHNT and CDR2 is YYREEE in the germline V gene (reference sequence). This CDR3 has 14 amino acids. The CDR3 region is CASSPGREAYEQYF. The CDR3 DNA follows: TGTGCCAGCAGCCCTGGGCGGGAAGCCTACGAGCAGTACTTC. Supplemented by reference TRBV5-4 and TRBJ2-7, the full variable domain reads ETGVTQSPTHLIKTRGQQVTLRCSSQSGHNTVSWYQQALGQGPQFIFQYYREEENGRGNFPPRFSGLQFPNYSSELNVNALELDDSALYLCASSPGREAYEQYFGPGTRLTVT.

In this sample, this clone turned up once. This CDR3 is also generated by other DNA sequences in the sample. The V call is TRBV6-4, the J call TRBJ1-1, with D possibly TRBD1 on 6 matching bases. Trimming shortened V by 3 bases and J by 4 bases, and 9 bases separated the two germline ends. This CDR3 is 13 amino acids long. Germline loops: CDR1 MRHNA, CDR2 SNTAGT. CDR3 sequence reads: CASSEARGTEAFF. In nucleotides, the CDR3 is TGTGCCAGCAGTGAGGCCAGGGGCACTGAAGCTTTCTTT.

This rearrangement joins TRBV3-1 (or the pseudogene TRBV3-2) to TRBJ2-2; 7 nucleotides line up with TRBD1. This CDR3 contains 16 residues. V was pared by 4 bases and J by 5 bases, with 10 bases of the junction left unmatched. Looked up from germline, CDR1 is LGHDT and CDR2 is YNNKEL (reference sequence). The CDR3 coding sequence is TGTGCCAGCAGCCTAGGAACGACAGGGATGACCGGGGAGCTGTTTTTT. Amino acid sequence: CASSLGTTGMTGELFF.

This rearrangement joins TRBV15 to TRBJ2-2; possibly TRBD2 for D (6 bases). The V and J ends lost 0 bases and 4 bases respectively, with 15 bases between them. Germline CDR1 LNHNV, CDR2 YYDKDF (reference sequence). The CDR3 sequence is 17 residues long. The CDR3 sequence: CATSREGRGAGTGELFF. CDR3 nucleotide sequence: TGTGCCACCAGCAGAGAAGGGCGGGGCGCCGGCACCGGGGAGCTGTTTTTT.

V is TRBV2 and J is TRBJ2-7; no definite D call. V was pared by 6 bases and J by 0 bases, with 6 bases between. Germline assignment: CDR1 SNHLY and CDR2 FYNNEI. The CDR3 length is 12 residues. CDR3 sequence reads: CASRADSYEQYF. CDR3 DNA sequence: TGTGCCAGCAGGGCCGACTCCTACGAGCAGTACTTC.

The V and J genes are TRBV30 and TRBJ1-5, with 7 bases that match TRBD1. Germline V gene data show CDR1 as GTSNPN and CDR2 as SVGIG (reference sequence). The CDR3 consists of 14 residues. J was trimmed by 3 bases and V by 5 bases; bases with no gene match: 7. DNA of the CDR3: TGTGCCTGGCAGGACAGGAGATTCAATCAGCCCCAGCATTTT. It codes for CAWQDRRFNQPQHF. Supplemented by reference TRBV30 and TRBJ1-5, the full variable domain reads SQTIHQWPATLVQPVGSPLSLECTVEGTSNPNLYWYRQAAGRGLQLLFYSVGIGQISSEVPQNLSASRPQDRQFILSSKKLLLSDSGFYLCAWQDRRFNQPQHFGDGTRLSIL.

V and J are TRBV3-1 (or the pseudogene TRBV3-2) and TRBJ1-2; no clear D gene. Germline values: CDR1 LGHDT, CDR2 YNNKEL (reference sequence). The V end lost 0 bases, the J end lost 10 bases, and 15 bases lay between the germline ends. CDR3 length equals 14 residues. CDR3 sequence: CASSQDLIGNYYTF. CDR3 bases: TGTGCCAGCAGCCAAGATCTAATTGGCAACTACTACACCTTC.

V usage is TRBV5-1 and J usage is TRBJ2-7; unclear D gene. CDR3 length equals 16 residues. Germline lookup yields CDR1 SGHRS and CDR2 YFSETQ. Trimming removed 0 bases from V and 2 bases from J, with 15 bases in between. For the CDR3, the DNA is TGCGCCAGCAGCTTGGTTGTCGGCGGAACTGCCTACGAGCAGTACTTC. As protein: CASSLVVGGTAYEQYF. The full variable domain, with the rest looked up from reference TRBV5-1 and TRBJ2-7, is KAGVTQTPRYLIKTRGQQVTLSCSPISGHRSVSWYQQTPGQGLQFLFEYFSETQRNKGNFPGRFSGRQFSNSRSEMNVSTLELGDSALYLCASSLVVGGTAYEQYFGPGTRLTVT.

The genes are TRBV18 and TRBJ2-4, with D maybe TRBD1 (5 bases). The CDR3 covers 16 residues. V lost 6 bases to trimming and J lost 0 bases, with 15 bases between them. Germline CDR1 reads KGHSH; CDR2 reads LQKENI. Here the CDR3 DNA reads TGTGCCAGCTCGTTGACAGTTCAACAAGCCAAAAACATTCAGTACTTC. This encodes CASSLTVQQAKNIQYF.

A single count supports this clone. The chain joins TRBV7-2 to TRBJ1-4, with a tentative D call TRBD1 (6 bases). The CDR3 has 15 amino acids. Germline V CDR1 and CDR2: SGHTA, FQGNSA. Between the trimmed V and J ends, which lost 2 bases and 0 bases, there was a span of 7 bases. The chain's CDR3 is CASSLTGTTNEKLFF. CDR3 DNA sequence: TGTGCCAGCAGCTTAACAGGGACAACTAATGAAAAACTGTTTTTT.

CDR3 nucleotides: TGCGCCAGCAGCTTTGGGGAGAGCAATCAGCCCCAGCATTTT. Residues: CASSFGESNQPQHF. V is TRBV5-1 and J is TRBJ1-5; D gene unclear. Per germline, CDR1 SGHRS and CDR2 YFSETQ. V was pared by 2 bases and J by 1 base, with 7 bases between. The CDR3 runs to 14 residues.

The chain is built from TRBV11-2 and TRBJ1-1; TRBD1 agrees at 7 bases. The germline CDR1 and CDR2 sequences are SGHAT and FQNNGV. This CDR3 comprises 14 residues. V shed 5 bases, J shed 1 base, and the junction held 4 bases outside the gene matches. The CDR3 DNA reads TGTGCCAGCAGCCCAGGGGACAGGAACACTGAAGCTTTCTTT. The encoded protein is CASSPGDRNTEAFF.

The chain carries TRBV29-1 and TRBJ2-7; TRBD2 matches 8 bases. The CDR3 totals 11 residues. Germline assignment: CDR1 SQVTM and CDR2 ANQGSEA. The V segment lost 6 bases and the J segment 5 bases; nucleotides outside the gene matches: 3. The CDR3 DNA is TGCAGCGTCTCGGGACTAGACGAGCAGTACTTC. Protein sequence: CSVSGLDEQYF.

The CDR3 DNA sequence: TGCAGCGTTGAAAAAAGGGGGCAGGGAACGGGCTACACCTTC. Protein: CSVEKRGQGTGYTF. The genes are TRBV29-1 and TRBJ1-2; 7 bases line up with TRBD1. CDR3 size: 14 residues. V lost 2 bases and J lost 8; bases outside the gene matches: 11. CDR1 SQVTM and CDR2 ANQGSEA come from the germline V gene.

This chain joins TRBV11-3 and TRBJ1-1; maybe TRBD1 (5 bases). V lost 2 bases, J lost 12 bases, and 19 bases lay in between. Germline CDR1 SGHNT, CDR2 YENEEA. The CDR3 extends over 14 amino acids. CDR3 bases: TGTGCCAGCAGCTTATCGCAGGACATGGGCTCGACTTTCTTT. It encodes CASSLSQDMGSTFF.

This clone turned up a few times. V and J are TRBV15 and TRBJ1-2; a weak D match, TRBD1 (6 bases). V was trimmed by 5 bases and J by 7 bases, leaving 14 bases between them. The V gene's germline CDR1 is LNHNV and CDR2 YYDKDF (reference sequence). This CDR3 contains 13 residues. The CDR3 DNA is TGTGCCACCAGCTTCGGACAGTTAAGTGGCTACACCTTC. Translated: CATSFGQLSGYTF.

The rearrangement uses TRBV27 and TRBJ2-7; possibly TRBD1 for D (6 bases). Trimming took 6 bases from V and 7 from J, leaving 16 bases between them. The CDR3 is made up of 13 amino acids. The germline CDR1 and CDR2 sequences are MNHEY and SMNVEV (reference sequence). CDR3 in amino acids: CASSLGQLGEQYF. The CDR3 region has the DNA TGTGCCAGCAGCCTTGGACAGCTGGGAGAGCAGTACTTC.

The rearrangement uses TRBV18 and TRBJ1-2; D uncertain. V lost 2 bases and J lost 4, with 8 bases in between. From germline, CDR1 is KGHSH and CDR2 LQKENI. The CDR3 consists of 13 residues. CDR3: CASSPGLSYGYTF. CDR3 nucleotide sequence: TGTGCCAGCTCACCAGGTCTAAGCTATGGCTACACCTTC.

The V and J genes are TRBV10-2 and TRBJ1-5; possibly TRBD1 for D (6 bases). Trimming stripped 7 bases from V and 1 base from J, with 14 bases between. Per germline, CDR1 WSHSY and CDR2 SAAADI. The CDR3 sequence is 15 residues long. CDR3 region: CASKGSGASNQPQHF. The CDR3 nucleotides are TGCGCCAGCAAGGGATCAGGGGCGAGCAATCAGCCCCAGCATTTT.

V gene TRBV6-5 combines with J gene TRBJ1-2; 9 bases map to TRBD1. The V gene end was trimmed by 6 bases and the J gene end by 6 bases; junction bases not matched to a gene: 11. This CDR3 has 15 amino acids. Germline CDR1 reads MNHEY; CDR2 reads SVGAGI. The CDR3 spells CASRNRGQGSNGYTF. Here the CDR3 DNA reads TGTGCCAGCAGGAACCGGGGACAGGGCTCTAATGGCTACACCTTC.

The chain uses TRBV5-4 and TRBJ2-7; no clear D. The germline gives CDR1 SGHNT, CDR2 YYREEE (reference sequence). The CDR3 has 15 residues. The germline V and J ends were trimmed by 0 bases and 3 bases, with 13 bases remaining between them. The CDR3 sequence is CASSLGDSALYEQYF. Here the CDR3 DNA reads TGTGCCAGCAGCTTGGGAGACTCTGCCCTCTACGAGCAGTACTTC. The full variable domain, rest sourced from reference TRBV5-4 and TRBJ2-7, is ETGVTQSPTHLIKTRGQQVTLRCSSQSGHNTVSWYQQALGQGPQFIFQYYREEENGRGNFPPRFSGLQFPNYSSELNVNALELDDSALYLCASSLGDSALYEQYFGPGTRLTVT.

V is TRBV6-2 or TRBV6-3 and J is TRBJ1-6, with 8 bases fitting TRBD1. The junction had 4 bases not matched to a gene; V was cut back by 2 bases and J by 7 bases. The CDR3 runs to 15 residues. Germline V gene sequence: CDR1 MNHEY, CDR2 SVGEGT. The CDR3, as DNA: TGTGCCAGCAGTTACAACCAGGGGGCGAATTCACCCCTCCACTTT. Translation: CASSYNQGANSPLHF.

CDR3 nucleotides: TGTGCCAGCAGTAAGGGGGCAAACACTGAAGCTTTCTTT. Its protein is CASSKGANTEAFF. The chain combines TRBV7-3 with TRBJ1-1; 7 nucleotides agree with TRBD1. The CDR3 covers 13 residues. J lost 2 bases, V lost 6 bases, and 3 bases had no gene match. Per germline, CDR1 SGHTA and CDR2 FQGTGA.